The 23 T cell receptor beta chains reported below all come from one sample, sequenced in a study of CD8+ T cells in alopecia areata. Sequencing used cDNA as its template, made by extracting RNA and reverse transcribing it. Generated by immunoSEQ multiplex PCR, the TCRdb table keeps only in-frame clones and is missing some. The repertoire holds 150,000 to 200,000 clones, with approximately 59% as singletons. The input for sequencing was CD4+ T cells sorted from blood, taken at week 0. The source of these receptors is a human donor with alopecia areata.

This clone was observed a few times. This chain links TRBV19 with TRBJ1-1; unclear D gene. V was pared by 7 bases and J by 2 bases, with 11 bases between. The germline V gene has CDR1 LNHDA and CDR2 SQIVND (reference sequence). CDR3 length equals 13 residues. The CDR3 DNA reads TGTGCCAGTACGCGGGGAACCAACACTGAAGCTTTCTTT. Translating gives CASTRGTNTEAFF.

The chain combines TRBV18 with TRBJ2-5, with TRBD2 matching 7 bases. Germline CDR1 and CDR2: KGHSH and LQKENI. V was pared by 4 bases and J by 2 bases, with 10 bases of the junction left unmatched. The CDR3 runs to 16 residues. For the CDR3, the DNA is TGTGCCAGCTCACTCCAGGCCCGGGGAGGGCAAGAGACCCAGTACTTC. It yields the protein CASSLQARGGQETQYF.

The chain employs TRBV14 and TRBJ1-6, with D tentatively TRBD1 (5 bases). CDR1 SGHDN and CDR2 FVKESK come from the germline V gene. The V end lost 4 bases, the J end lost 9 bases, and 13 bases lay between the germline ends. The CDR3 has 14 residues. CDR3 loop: CASSRGSGGSPLHF. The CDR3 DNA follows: TGTGCCAGCAGCCGGGGGTCCGGAGGTTCACCCCTCCACTTT. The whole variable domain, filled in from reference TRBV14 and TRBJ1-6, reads EAGVTQFPSHSVIEKGQTVTLRCDPISGHDNLYWYRRVMGKEIKFLLHFVKESKQDESGMPNNRFLAERTGGTYSTLKVQPAELEDSGVYFCASSRGSGGSPLHFGNGTRLTVT.

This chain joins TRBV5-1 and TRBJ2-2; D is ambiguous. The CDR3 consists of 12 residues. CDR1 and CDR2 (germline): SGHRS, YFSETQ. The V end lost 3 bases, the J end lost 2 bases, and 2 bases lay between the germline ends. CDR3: CASSSNTGELFF. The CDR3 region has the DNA TGCGCCAGCAGCTCAAACACCGGGGAGCTGTTTTTT.

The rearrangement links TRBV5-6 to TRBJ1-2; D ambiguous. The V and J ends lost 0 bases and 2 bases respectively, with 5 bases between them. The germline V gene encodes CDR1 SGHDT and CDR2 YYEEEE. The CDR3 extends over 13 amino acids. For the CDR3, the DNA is TGTGCCAGCAGCTTGGCTCAGAACTATGGCTACACCTTC. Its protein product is CASSLAQNYGYTF.

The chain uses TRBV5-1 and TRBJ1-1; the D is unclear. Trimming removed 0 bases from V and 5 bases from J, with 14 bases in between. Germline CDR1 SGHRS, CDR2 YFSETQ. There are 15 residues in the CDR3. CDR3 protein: CASSLEPGRDTEAFF. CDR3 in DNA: TGCGCCAGCAGCTTGGAGCCAGGCAGAGATACTGAAGCTTTCTTT.

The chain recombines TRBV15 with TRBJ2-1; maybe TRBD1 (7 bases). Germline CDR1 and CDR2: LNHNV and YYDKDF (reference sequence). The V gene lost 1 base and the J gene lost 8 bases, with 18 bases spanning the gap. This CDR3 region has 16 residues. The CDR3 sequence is CATSRVGGGRQDEQFF. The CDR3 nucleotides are TGTGCCACCAGCAGAGTCGGAGGGGGCCGACAAGATGAGCAGTTCTTC.

The chain's CDR3 is CASSLSGAFYEQYF. The DNA for the CDR3 is TGCGCCAGCAGCCTTAGTGGGGCGTTCTACGAGCAGTACTTC. The chain combines TRBV5-1 with TRBJ2-7; tentative D call: TRBD1 (5 bases). Germline values: CDR1 SGHRS, CDR2 YFSETQ. Deletions cut 4 bases from V and 3 bases from J, with 14 bases between. This CDR3 region has 14 residues.

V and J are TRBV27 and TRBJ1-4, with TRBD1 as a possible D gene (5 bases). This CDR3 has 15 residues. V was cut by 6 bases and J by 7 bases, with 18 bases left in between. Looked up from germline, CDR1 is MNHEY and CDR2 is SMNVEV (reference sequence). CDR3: CASRLGLGTGEKLFF. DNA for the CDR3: TGTGCCAGCAGATTAGGGTTAGGGACCGGTGAAAAACTGTTTTTT. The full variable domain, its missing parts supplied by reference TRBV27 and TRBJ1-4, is EAQVTQNPRYLITVTGKKLTVTCSQNMNHEYMSWYRQDPGLGLRQIYYSMNVEVTDKGDVPEGYKVSRKEKRNFPLILESPSPNQTSLYFCASRLGLGTGEKLFFGSGTQLSVL.

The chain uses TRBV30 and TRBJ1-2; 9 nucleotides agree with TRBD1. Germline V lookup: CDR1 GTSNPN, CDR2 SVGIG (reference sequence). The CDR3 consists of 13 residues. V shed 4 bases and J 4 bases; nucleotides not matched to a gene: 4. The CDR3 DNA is TGTGCCTGGATTCTGACAGGGGGCTATGGCTACACCTTC. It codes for CAWILTGGYGYTF.

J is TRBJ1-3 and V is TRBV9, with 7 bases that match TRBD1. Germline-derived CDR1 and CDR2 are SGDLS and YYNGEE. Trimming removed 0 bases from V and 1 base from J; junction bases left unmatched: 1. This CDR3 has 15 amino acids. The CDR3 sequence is CASSVGQGSGNTIYF. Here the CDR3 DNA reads TGTGCCAGCAGCGTAGGACAGGGTTCTGGAAACACCATATATTTT.

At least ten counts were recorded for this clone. DNA for the CDR3: TGTGCCATCAGTGCCCGGGGGAACACTGAAGCTTTCTTT. Amino acids: CAISARGNTEAFF. This rearrangement joins TRBV10-3 to TRBJ1-1, with no clear D. V lost 4 bases and J 1 base, leaving 7 bases between the germline ends. CDR3 length: 13 amino acids. The germline V gene has CDR1 ENHRY and CDR2 SYGVKD.

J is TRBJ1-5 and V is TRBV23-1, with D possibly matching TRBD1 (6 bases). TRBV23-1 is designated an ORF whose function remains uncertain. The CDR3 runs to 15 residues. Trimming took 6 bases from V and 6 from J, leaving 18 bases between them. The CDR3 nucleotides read TGCGCCAGCAGCGCTAGGGGGGAAGGTGGTCAGCCCCAGCATTTT. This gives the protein CASSARGEGGQPQHF.

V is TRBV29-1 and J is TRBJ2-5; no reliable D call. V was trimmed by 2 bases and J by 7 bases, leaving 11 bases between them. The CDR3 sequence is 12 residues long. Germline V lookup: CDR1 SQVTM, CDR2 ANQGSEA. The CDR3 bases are TGCAGCGTTGAATTACGAACCGGGACCCAGTACTTC. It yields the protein CSVELRTGTQYF.

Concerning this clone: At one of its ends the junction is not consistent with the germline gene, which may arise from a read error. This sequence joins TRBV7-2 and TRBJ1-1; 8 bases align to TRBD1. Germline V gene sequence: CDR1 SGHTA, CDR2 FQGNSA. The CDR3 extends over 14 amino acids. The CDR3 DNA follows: TGTGCCAGCAGCTTAGGACAGGGGAACGCTGAAGCTTTCTTT. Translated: CASSLGQGNAEAFF.

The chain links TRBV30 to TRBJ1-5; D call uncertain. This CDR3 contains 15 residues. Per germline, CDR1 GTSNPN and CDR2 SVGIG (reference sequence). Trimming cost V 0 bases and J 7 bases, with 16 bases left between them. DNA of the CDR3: TGTGCCTGGAGTGTACGGGGAGGCAGTGAGCAGCCCCAGCATTTT. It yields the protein CAWSVRGGSEQPQHF.

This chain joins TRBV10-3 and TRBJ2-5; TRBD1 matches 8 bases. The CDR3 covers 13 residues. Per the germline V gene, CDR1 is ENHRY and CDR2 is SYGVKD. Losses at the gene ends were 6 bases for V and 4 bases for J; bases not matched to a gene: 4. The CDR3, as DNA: TGTGCCATCAGGGACAGGGTCGGAGAGACCCAGTACTTC. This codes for CAIRDRVGETQYF.

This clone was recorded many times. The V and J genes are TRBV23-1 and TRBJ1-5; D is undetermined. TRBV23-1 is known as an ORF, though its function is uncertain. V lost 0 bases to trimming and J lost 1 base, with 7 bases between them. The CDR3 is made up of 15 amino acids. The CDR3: CASSQSEGSNQPQHF. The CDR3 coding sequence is TGCGCCAGCAGTCAATCTGAAGGAAGCAATCAGCCCCAGCATTTT.

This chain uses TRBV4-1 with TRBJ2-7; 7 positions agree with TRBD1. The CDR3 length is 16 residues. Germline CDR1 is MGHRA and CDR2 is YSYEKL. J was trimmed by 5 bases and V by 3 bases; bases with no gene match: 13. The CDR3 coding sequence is TGCGCCAGCAGCCAGAGTGGGGGACAGCTCGGCGACGAGCAGTACTTC. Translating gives CASSQSGGQLGDEQYF.

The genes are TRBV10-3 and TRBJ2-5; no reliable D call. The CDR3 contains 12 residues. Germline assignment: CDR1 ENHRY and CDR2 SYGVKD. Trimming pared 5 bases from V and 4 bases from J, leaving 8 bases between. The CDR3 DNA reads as TGTGCCATCAGTATTGGGTCAGAGACCCAGTACTTC. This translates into CAISIGSETQYF.

The CDR3 loop is CASTPGPSGANVLTF. The CDR3 bases are TGTGCCAGTACCCCAGGGCCCTCTGGGGCCAACGTCCTGACTTTC. This chain links TRBV19 with TRBJ2-6, with a weak D call TRBD1 (5 bases). The V gene lost 7 bases and the J gene lost 0 bases, with 10 bases spanning the gap. Germline V gene lookup returns CDR1 LNHDA and CDR2 SQIVND (reference sequence). This CDR3 contains 15 residues.

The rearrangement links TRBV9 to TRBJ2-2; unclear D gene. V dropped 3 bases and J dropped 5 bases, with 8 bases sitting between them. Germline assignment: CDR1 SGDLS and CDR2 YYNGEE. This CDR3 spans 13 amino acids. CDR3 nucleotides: TGTGCCAGCAGCGCAACGAGTACCGGGGAGCTGTTTTTT. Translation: CASSATSTGELFF.

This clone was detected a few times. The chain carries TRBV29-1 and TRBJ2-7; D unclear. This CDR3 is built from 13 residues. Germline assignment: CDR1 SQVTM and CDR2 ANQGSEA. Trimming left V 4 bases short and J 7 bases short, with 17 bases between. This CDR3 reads CSVANRAQREQYF. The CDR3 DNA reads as TGCAGCGTTGCTAACCGGGCACAGAGGGAGCAGTACTTC.